Presented here are 24 T cell receptor beta chains from one specimen sequenced in a study of cytomegalovirus exposure and HLA in healthy donors. Both 60 Vbeta primers and 13 Jbeta primers went into the PCR. The method was immunoSEQ multiplex PCR; TCRdb's version includes in-frame clones alone and lacks a portion of them. This sample has around 60,000 clones, with more than 70% found just once. Sequenced input: PBMCs. The receptors come from a man aged 45-60 years in good health and CMV-seropositive.

V is TRBV2 and J is TRBJ1-1; D is unclear. This CDR3 is built from 13 residues. CDR1 and CDR2 (germline): SNHLY, FYNNEI. With 7 bases removed from V and 1 base from J, the gap between germline ends came to 10 bases. CDR3 amino acids: CASTYDKNTEAFF. CDR3 DNA: TGTGCCAGCACCTATGACAAGAACACTGAAGCTTTCTTT.

The chain has TRBV9 and TRBJ1-4; perhaps TRBD1 as D (5 bases). CDR1 SGDLS and CDR2 YYNGEE come from the germline V gene. This CDR3 has 14 residues. The V gene lost 4 bases and the J gene lost 4 bases, with 11 bases spanning the gap. The CDR3 DNA reads TGTGCCAGCAGCTTAGGGGCCGATAATGAAAAACTGTTTTTT. Its translation is CASSLGADNEKLFF. Based on the CDR3 plus reference TRBV9 and TRBJ1-4, the full variable domain is DSGVTQTPKHLITATGQRVTLRCSPRSGDLSVYWYQQSLDQGLQFLIQYYNGEERAKGNILERFSAQQFPDLHSELNLSSLELGDSALYFCASSLGADNEKLFFGSGTQLSVL.

A remark on this clone: The junction shows a germline mismatch at one end, possibly a read error. At the DNA level, this CDR3 is encoded by other sequences in the same sample as well. The chain is built from TRBV10-3 and TRBJ1-1, with 7 bases matching TRBD1. The germline gives CDR1 ENHRY, CDR2 SYGVKD. The CDR3 runs to 13 residues. CDR3 bases: TGCGCCATCAGTGGGACAGAAAACACTGAAGCTTTCTTT. Residues: CAISGTENTEAFF.

This chain uses TRBV9 with TRBJ2-1, with 8 bases identical to TRBD2. Germline lookup yields CDR1 SGDLS and CDR2 YYNGEE. V shed 0 bases and J 6 bases; nucleotides not matched to a gene: 17. This CDR3 comprises 19 residues. In DNA form, the CDR3 reads TGTGCCAGCAGCGTAGGGGACGGGAGGGCCTCCAACAGGGCCAATGAGCAGTTCTTC. This codes for CASSVGDGRASNRANEQFF.

CDR3 residues: CASSLGRGGNEQFF. CDR3 bases: TGCGCCAGCAGCTTGGGGAGGGGAGGCAATGAGCAGTTCTTC. This chain joins TRBV5-1 and TRBJ2-1; D possibly corresponds to TRBD2 (6 bases). The V and J ends lost 0 bases and 6 bases respectively, with 10 bases between them. CDR1 and CDR2 from the germline V gene are SGHRS and YFSETQ. This CDR3 has 14 residues.

This sequence joins TRBV6-6 and TRBJ2-7; the match to TRBD1 covers 9 bases. There are 15 residues in the CDR3. J gave up 2 bases and V 6 bases, and 8 bases lay outside the gene matches. CDR1 and CDR2 from the germline V gene are MNHNY and SVGAGI (reference sequence). CDR3 nucleotides: TGTGCCAGCAGGATCCGGACAGGGGCCCCCTACGAGCAGTACTTC. Translated, it gives CASRIRTGAPYEQYF.

The V and J genes are TRBV27 and TRBJ1-5; possible D gene TRBD1, 5 bases. The CDR3 spans 16 residues. Germline V gene data show CDR1 as MNHEY and CDR2 as SMNVEV (reference sequence). Trimming cost V 5 bases and J 0 bases, with 14 bases left between them. DNA for the CDR3: TGTGCCAGCAGTCGGCGGGGGGATTATAGCAATCAGCCCCAGCATTTT. As protein: CASSRRGDYSNQPQHF.

V usage is TRBV4-1 and J usage is TRBJ2-2, with 11 bases identical to TRBD1. Trimming cost V 2 bases and J 6 bases; bases outside gene matches: 5. CDR1 is MGHRA and CDR2 is YSYEKL in the germline V gene. This CDR3 contains 16 residues. For the CDR3, the DNA is TGCGCCAGCAGCCAAAGGGTGGGACAGGGGGCCGGGGAGCTGTTTTTT. Amino acids: CASSQRVGQGAGELFF.

This chain connects TRBV5-1 to TRBJ2-3, with D perhaps matching TRBD1 (6 bases). The CDR3 totals 16 residues. V lost 4 bases to trimming and J lost 0 bases, with 15 bases between them. CDR1 and CDR2 (germline): SGHRS, YFSETQ. CDR3 in DNA: TGCGCCAGCAGCCGCACAGGGAAACCAAGCACAGATACGCAGTATTTT. Its translation is CASSRTGKPSTDTQYF.

The chain has TRBV5-1 and TRBJ1-2, with TRBD1 as a possible D gene (5 bases). Germline CDR1 SGHRS, CDR2 YFSETQ. There are 19 residues in the CDR3. Trimming removed 4 bases from V and 0 bases from J, with 25 bases in between. The CDR3 protein is CASSPIPGTTSSANYGYTF. The CDR3 DNA reads as TGCGCCAGCAGCCCGATTCCCGGGACTACTTCCTCAGCTAACTATGGCTACACCTTC.

The rearrangement joins TRBV19 to TRBJ2-7; D not resolved. V gave up 3 bases and J gave up 5 bases, with 11 bases separating them. The CDR3 loop spans 13 amino acids. The germline CDR1 and CDR2 sequences are LNHDA and SQIVND (reference sequence). CDR3 loop: CASSMGSGHEQYF. The CDR3 coding sequence is TGTGCCAGTAGTATGGGTTCAGGCCACGAGCAGTACTTC.

This clone was seen only a few times. The chain combines TRBV30 with TRBJ2-1, with 10 bases identical to TRBD2. Losses at the gene ends were 1 base for V and 3 bases for J; bases not matched to a gene: 6. CDR3 length: 16 amino acids. Germline V gene data show CDR1 as GTSNPN and CDR2 as SVGIG (reference sequence). CDR3 bases: TGTGCCTGGAGTGGGGTAGCGGGGGGACTCTACAATGAGCAGTTCTTC. The encoded protein is CAWSGVAGGLYNEQFF.

J is TRBJ2-2 and V is TRBV29-1; no clear D. CDR1 and CDR2 (germline): SQVTM, ANQGSEA. The CDR3 runs to 16 residues. V lost 3 bases and J 1 base, leaving 15 bases between the germline ends. This chain's CDR3 is CSVDSSRGGNTGELFF. CDR3 nucleotide sequence: TGCAGCGTTGATTCCTCGCGCGGCGGGAACACCGGGGAGCTGTTTTTT.

This chain connects TRBV5-1 to TRBJ2-3, with 11 bases matching TRBD2. The CDR3 is made up of 16 amino acids. Germline CDR1 is SGHRS and CDR2 is YFSETQ. The junction had 9 bases not matched to a gene; V was cut back by 6 bases and J by 3 bases. CDR3 nucleotide sequence: TGCGCCAGCAACTCCCGGAGACTAGCGGGGACAGATACGCAGTATTTT. It translates to CASNSRRLAGTDTQYF.

The chain couples TRBV30 to TRBJ2-1; D unclear. The CDR3 runs 14 residues. Trimming took 0 bases from V and 10 from J, leaving 16 bases between them. The V gene's germline CDR1 is GTSNPN and CDR2 SVGIG (reference sequence). This CDR3 is CAWSVLTRPGEQFF. The CDR3 bases are TGTGCCTGGAGTGTCCTCACCCGACCCGGGGAGCAGTTCTTC.

This clone was counted a single time. V gene TRBV5-1 combines with J gene TRBJ2-3, with 7 positions matching TRBD1. The CDR3 sequence is 14 residues long. Germline V gene sequence: CDR1 SGHRS, CDR2 YFSETQ. V was pared by 6 bases and J by 2 bases, with 6 bases of the junction left unmatched. In nucleotides, the CDR3 is TGCGCCAGCACCGGGACAGTCCCCACAGATACGCAGTATTTT. This translates into CASTGTVPTDTQYF.

This clone was counted between two and nine times. Because it lacks the conserved phenylalanine or tryptophan at the end, this CDR3 is likely a read error. The limits of the CDR3 on the DNA are not certain, so only TCRdb's listed CDR3 is given. The rearrangement joins TRBV5-1 to TRBJ1-6. CDR1 and CDR2 from the germline V gene are SGHRS and YFSETQ. Inclusive of both ends, the CDR3 amounts to 14 amino acids. The CDR3 here is CASTTGGGYSPLQV.

The V and J genes are TRBV27 and TRBJ1-2, with TRBD1 matching over 10 bases. V gave up 4 bases and J gave up 14 bases; unmatched junction bases: 13. Germline V gene lookup returns CDR1 MNHEY and CDR2 SMNVEV (reference sequence). This CDR3 spans 14 amino acids. The CDR3 DNA is TGTGCCAGCAGTTATCGGGGACAGGGGACATCTAGGACCTTC. It yields the protein CASSYRGQGTSRTF.

A few counts support this clone. The rearrangement joins TRBV5-6 to TRBJ2-7; a weak D match, TRBD2 (5 bases). Germline V gives CDR1 SGHDT, CDR2 YYEEEE. CDR3 length: 13 amino acids. Trimming took 0 bases from V and 4 from J, leaving 8 bases between them. The CDR3 region has the DNA TGTGCCAGCAGCTTGGTTAGGACTTACGAGCAGTACTTC. This codes for CASSLVRTYEQYF.

The chain combines TRBV5-6 with TRBJ2-7; 10 bases map to TRBD2. From germline, CDR1 is SGHDT and CDR2 YYEEEE. The CDR3 contains 15 residues. V lost 1 base to trimming and J lost 4 bases; unmatched junction nucleotides: 5. The CDR3 nucleotides read TGTGCCAGCAGCTTGCAGGCTAGCGGGAGTTACGAGCAGTACTTC. As protein: CASSLQASGSYEQYF. Looking up the rest from reference TRBV5-6 and TRBJ2-7 gives the full variable domain: DAGVTQSPTHLIKTRGQQVTLRCSPKSGHDTVSWYQQALGQGPQFIFQYYEEEERQRGNFPDRFSGHQFPNYSSELNVNALLLGDSALYLCASSLQASGSYEQYFGPGTRLTVT.

The chain joins TRBV7-8 to TRBJ1-4, with 7 positions matching TRBD1. The V gene's germline CDR1 is SGHVS and CDR2 FQNEAQ. The CDR3 has 16 amino acids. Trimming at V came to 5 bases and at J to 6 bases, leaving 12 bases not matched to a gene. The CDR3, as DNA: TGTGCCAGCAGCGACGCGGGACAGCGGATCCATGAAAAACTGTTTTTT. Translated: CASSDAGQRIHEKLFF.

The chain links TRBV7-9 to TRBJ2-7; D is unresolved. Trimming left V 0 bases short and J 3 bases short, with 9 bases between. This CDR3 contains 14 residues. The germline V gene has CDR1 SEHNR and CDR2 FQNEAQ (reference sequence). CDR3 region: CASSLAGVVYEQYF. The CDR3, as DNA: TGTGCCAGCAGCTTAGCAGGAGTAGTCTACGAGCAGTACTTC.

V is TRBV10-1 and J is TRBJ2-7; D may be TRBD1 (6 bases). Trimming took off 6 bases at V and 8 bases at J, with 17 bases between the two ends. Germline lookup yields CDR1 WNHNN and CDR2 SYGVQD (reference sequence). The CDR3 extends over 13 amino acids. The CDR3 DNA follows: TGCGCCAGCAGCCAGGGGCCTCCCTTGAAGCAGTACTTC. Amino acids: CASSQGPPLKQYF.

With regard to this clone: The CDR3 ends on some other residue instead of the conserved phenylalanine or tryptophan, so this is likely a read error. The limits of the CDR3 on the DNA are not certain, so only TCRdb's listed CDR3 is given. The V gene is TRBV6-4, the J gene TRBJ1-1. Germline lookup yields CDR1 MRHNA and CDR2 SNTAGT. The CDR3 length equals 14 residues, ends included. CDR3 sequence reads: CASSDGAGGTEALV.